This entry lists 2 T cell receptor beta chains sequenced from one sample in a study of shared clonotypes between healthy human individuals. The repertoire was sequenced with immunoSEQ multiplex PCR; TCRdb's copy has only in-frame clones and lacks some. The table lists over a million clones, about 96% of them singletons. Sequenced: naive CD4+ T cells sorted from blood. Subset of the sample: CD45RA+ positively selected. The receptors originated from a man between 25 and 39 years old in good health.

The chain employs TRBV7-8 and TRBJ2-3; D not certain. Germline loops: CDR1 SGHVS, CDR2 FQNEAQ. Between the trimmed V and J ends, which lost 2 bases and 0 bases, there was a span of 3 bases. This CDR3 comprises 13 residues. In nucleotides, the CDR3 is TGTGCCAGCAGCTTAAGCAGCACAGATACGCAGTATTTT. The encoded protein is CASSLSSTDTQYF.

This chain connects TRBV30 to TRBJ2-2; D may be TRBD1 or TRBD2 (5 bases each). The CDR3 sequence is 14 residues long. Per germline, CDR1 GTSNPN and CDR2 SVGIG (reference sequence). The germline V and J ends were trimmed by 8 bases and 3 bases, with 16 bases remaining between them. DNA of the CDR3: TGTGCCGGAGGCCTGGGGGTGTACACCGGGGAGCTGTTTTTT. This gives the protein CAGGLGVYTGELFF.